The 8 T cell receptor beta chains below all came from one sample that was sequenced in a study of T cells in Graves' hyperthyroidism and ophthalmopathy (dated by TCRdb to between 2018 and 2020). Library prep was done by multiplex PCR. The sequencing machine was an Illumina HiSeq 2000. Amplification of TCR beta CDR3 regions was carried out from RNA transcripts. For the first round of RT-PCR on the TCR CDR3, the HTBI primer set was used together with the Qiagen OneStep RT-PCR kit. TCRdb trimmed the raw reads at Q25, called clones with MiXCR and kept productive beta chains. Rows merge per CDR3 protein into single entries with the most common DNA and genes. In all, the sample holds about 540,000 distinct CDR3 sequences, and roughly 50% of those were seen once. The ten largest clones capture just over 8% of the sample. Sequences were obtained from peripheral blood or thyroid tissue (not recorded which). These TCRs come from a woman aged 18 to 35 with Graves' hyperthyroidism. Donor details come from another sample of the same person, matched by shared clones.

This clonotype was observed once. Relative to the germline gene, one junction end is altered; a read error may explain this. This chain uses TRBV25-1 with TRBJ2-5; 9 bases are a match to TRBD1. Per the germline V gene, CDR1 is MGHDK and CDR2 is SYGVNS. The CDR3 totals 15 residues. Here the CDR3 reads CAGSEGQGLQETQYF. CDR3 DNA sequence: TGTGCCGGCAGTGAGGGACAGGGCCTACAAGAGACCCAGTACTTC.

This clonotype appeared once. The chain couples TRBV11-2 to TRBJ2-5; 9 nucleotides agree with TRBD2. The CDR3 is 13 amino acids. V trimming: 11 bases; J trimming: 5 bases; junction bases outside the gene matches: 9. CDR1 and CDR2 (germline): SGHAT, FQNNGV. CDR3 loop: CAWKVAGVETQYF. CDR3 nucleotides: TGTGCCTGGAAGGTAGCGGGAGTGGAGACCCAGTACTTC.

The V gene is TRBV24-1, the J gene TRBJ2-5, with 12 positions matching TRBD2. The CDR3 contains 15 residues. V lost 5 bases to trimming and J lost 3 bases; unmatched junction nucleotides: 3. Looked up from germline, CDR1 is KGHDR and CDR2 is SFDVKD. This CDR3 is CATSASSGREETQYF. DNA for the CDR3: TGTGCCACCAGTGCGTCTAGCGGGAGGGAAGAGACCCAGTACTTC.

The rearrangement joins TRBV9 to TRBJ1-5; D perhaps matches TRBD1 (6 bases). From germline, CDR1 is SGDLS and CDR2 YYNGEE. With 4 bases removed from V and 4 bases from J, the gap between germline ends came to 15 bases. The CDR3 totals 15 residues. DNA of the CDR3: TGTGCCAGCAGCACATCGGACAGACAGAATCAGCCCCAGCATTTT. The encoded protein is CASSTSDRQNQPQHF.

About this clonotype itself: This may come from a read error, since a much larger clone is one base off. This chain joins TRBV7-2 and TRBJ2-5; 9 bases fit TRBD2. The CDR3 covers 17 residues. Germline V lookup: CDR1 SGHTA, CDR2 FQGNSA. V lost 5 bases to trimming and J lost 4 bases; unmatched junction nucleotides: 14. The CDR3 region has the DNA TGTGCCAGCAGCGATGACGTAGCGGGAGACGGGGTAGAGACCCAGTACTTC. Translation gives CASSDDVAGDGVETQYF.

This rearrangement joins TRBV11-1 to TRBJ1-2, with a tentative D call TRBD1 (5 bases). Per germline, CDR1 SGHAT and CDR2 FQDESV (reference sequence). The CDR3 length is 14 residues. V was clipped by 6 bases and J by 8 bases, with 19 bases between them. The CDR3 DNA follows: TGTGCCAGCAGTTTATCTTGGGGGTCCGAGGGCTACACCTTC. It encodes CASSLSWGSEGYTF.

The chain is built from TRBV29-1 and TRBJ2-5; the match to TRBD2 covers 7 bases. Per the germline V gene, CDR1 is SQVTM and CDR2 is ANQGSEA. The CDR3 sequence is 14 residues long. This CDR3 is CSDSASGGQETQYF. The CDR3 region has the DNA TGCAGTGATTCGGCTAGCGGAGGCCAAGAGACCCAGTACTTC.

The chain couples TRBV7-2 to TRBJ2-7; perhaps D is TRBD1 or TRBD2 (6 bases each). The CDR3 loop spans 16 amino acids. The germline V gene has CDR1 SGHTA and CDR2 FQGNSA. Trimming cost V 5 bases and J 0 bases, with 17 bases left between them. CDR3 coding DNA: TGTGCCAGCAGCGAGGGGGAGGAATTTCCCTCCTACGAGCAGTACTTC. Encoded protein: CASSEGEEFPSYEQYF.